This T cell receptor (beta chain) emerged from a study of response to subunit inactivated influenza vaccine (dated by TCRdb to 2017 to 2018). Turning to the overall study: Deep quantitative T cell receptor repertoire profiling was used in the study to track responses to a trivalent subunit inactivated influenza vaccine. The paper's findings and limits, for the study overall: The authors suggested that each seasonal influenza vaccination may recruit only a limited number of new T cells.

The library was obtained by RT-PCR. Sequencing was carried out with an Illumina HiSeq 2500. The public reads were reprocessed in TCRdb via fastp at Q25 and MiXCR, keeping in-frame beta chains. Each CDR3 protein appears once, grouped with its most common genes and DNA. The sample table lists 400,000 to 650,000 distinct CDR3 sequences, 6% to 9% of them with a count of one. Jointly, the top ten make up roughly 13% of the sample. V drops 3 bases and J drops 6 bases, leaving 9 bases in between. The CDR3 runs 13 amino acids, cysteine and phenylalanine included. Only the CDR3 portion is preserved as DNA: 39 bases, with reading frame beginning at the first base. The table lists this clonotype with many counts. No cognate antigen has been identified for it. Qualities for individual bases were not recorded, and no much larger clone is one base off.

The source of this sequence is a man aged 50 to 69 who received an inactivated influenza vaccine. Donor details come from another sample of the same person, matched by shared clones. The chain employs TRBV12-3 or TRBV12-4 and TRBJ1-5; the D gene assignment is ambiguous. Sequenced here: PBMCs from blood, sampled 23 to 25 months after vaccination. The CDR3 is CASSFGSGQPQHF. The DNA is TGTGCCAGCAGTTTTGGGTCTGGTCAGCCCCAGCATTTT.